This TCR beta chain was sequenced in a study of T cells in Graves' hyperthyroidism and ophthalmopathy (dated by TCRdb to about 2019). Notes on the research overall: Peripheral blood samples were taken at initial diagnosis, before any treatment was given. Prospective prediction of ophthalmopathy was tested in an independent validation cohort consisting of some 18 hyperthyroidism patients and around 16 patients who later progressed to ophthalmopathy. After blood sampling, hyperthyroidism patients were treated with methimazole at a starting dose of 30 mg daily, and ophthalmopathy patients were treated with high-dose intravenous methylprednisolone. A discovery cohort of about a hundred patients, roughly 45 with Graves' ophthalmopathy and approximately 57 with stable Graves' hyperthyroidism, was used to find distinguishing TCR V-J signatures. According to the paper, TCR Vbeta CDR3 sequencing was carried out on roughly 130 peripheral blood samples, which came from fewer than 50 ophthalmopathy, under 85 hyperthyroidism and roughly 17 progressor patients. The approximately 100 discovery patients were divided at random into training and test sets in a 7:3 ratio. In addition, the study compared T-cell repertoires in thyroid tissue and in blood from 6 or 7 Graves' hyperthyroidism patients. Points the paper makes about the study in general: Most expanded thyroid clonotypes (frequency above 0.001) were also detected in blood, suggesting blood repertoires may reflect thyroid immune responses. In validation, the model predicted progression to ophthalmopathy a median of approximately 6.6 months before onset, with about 70% sensitivity and nearly 75% specificity. No statistical method was used to fix the sample size in advance, and group allocation was not hidden from the investigators. A model built on a 13 V-J signature distinguished ophthalmopathy from stable hyperthyroidism, reaching over 85% sensitivity and under 84% specificity in cross-validation and 80%/75% in testing.

TCR beta CDR3 regions were amplified from RNA transcripts. A first-round RT-PCR of the TCR CDR3 used the HTBI primer set with the Qiagen OneStep RT-PCR kit. The libraries were constructed in a second round of multiplex PCR and then size-selected and purified. Sequencing of the libraries was done on an Illumina HiSeq2000 using paired-end 100 bp reads. The study's processing was this. SOAPnuke was used to process the raw data, with reads discarded if the reads contained adapters or uncalled bases, had a mean Phred below 15, or lacked an exact constant-primer or identifier match. COPE v1.2.5 was used to merge the high-quality paired reads, and each unique nucleotide sequence was defined as a clonotype. MiTCR v1.1 was used to align the clonotypes against IMGT TRBV, TRBD and TRBJ reference segments. Analysis was restricted to V-J combinations with a frequency above 0.0001, which covered about 99% of repertoires. A TCS score was defined as the ratio of F50 (clonal expansion) to E x V (chaos), with BLOSUM62-based TCRdist applied between CDR3 peptides within each V-J. Welch's t-statistics and random forest reduced approximately 520 V-J features to 10 to 15, which were used in a naive Bayes classifier (R e1071). The similarity between thyroid and blood repertoires was quantified using the Morisita-Horn index. TCRdb reprocessed the public reads (quality trimming at Q25 with fastp, clone calling with MiXCR) and kept in-frame beta chains. Merged by CDR3 protein, the rows form single entries marked with the most common genes and DNA. The V and J calls here are based on TCRdb, not the publication. Counted in this sample were approximately 610,000 distinct CDR3 sequences; roughly 15% of them appeared once. Of the sample, about 4.5% falls within the top ten clones.

A word on this clonotype: This receptor's antigen is unknown. The record has no base qualities; no much larger clone is one base away.

Moderately to severely active disease, a Clinical Activity Score of at least 3, a NOSPECS grade of at least 4, and a duration under 3 months were present in ophthalmopathy patients. Any patient with an uncontrolled infection, another autoimmune disease, pregnancy or lactation was excluded. Clinical symptoms, serum thyroxine and TRAb, thyroid ultrasound, and orbital computed tomography formed the basis for the diagnoses. Ficoll-Paque density gradient centrifugation was used to isolate PBMCs from 10 ml of fresh peripheral blood. Total RNA was extracted using Trizol reagent, and RNA quality was assessed on an Agilent 2100 Bioanalyzer. The sequence was obtained from a woman in her 40s with Graves' ophthalmopathy. Material for sequencing was blood.

The CDR3 amino acid sequence is: CASSLTGTDAYGYTF. The DNA is as follows: TGTGCCAGCAGCTTGACCGGGACTGACGCATATGGCTACACCTTC. The chain couples TRBV7-6 to TRBJ1-2; a tentative D call is TRBD1 (5 bases match). From the germline V gene, CDR1 is SGHVS and CDR2 is FNYEAQ. From the cysteine through the phenylalanine, the CDR3 covers 15 amino acids. Kept here is only the CDR3 DNA, which spans 45 bases and is read in frame from base 1. V and J lose 3 bases and 5 bases, and a span of 16 bases separates them.